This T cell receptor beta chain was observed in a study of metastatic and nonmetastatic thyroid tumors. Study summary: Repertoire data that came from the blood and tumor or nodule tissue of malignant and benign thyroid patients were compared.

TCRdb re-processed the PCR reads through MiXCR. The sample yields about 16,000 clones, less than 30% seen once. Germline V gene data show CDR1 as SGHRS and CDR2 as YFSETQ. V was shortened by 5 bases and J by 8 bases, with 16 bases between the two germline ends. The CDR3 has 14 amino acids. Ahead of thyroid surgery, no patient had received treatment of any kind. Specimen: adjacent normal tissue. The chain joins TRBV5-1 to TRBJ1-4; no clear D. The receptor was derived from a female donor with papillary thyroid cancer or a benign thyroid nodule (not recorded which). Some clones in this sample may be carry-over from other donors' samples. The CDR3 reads CASSPEGSGEKLFF. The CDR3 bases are TGCGCCAGCAGTCCCGAGGGAAGTGGCGAAAAACTGTTTTTT.